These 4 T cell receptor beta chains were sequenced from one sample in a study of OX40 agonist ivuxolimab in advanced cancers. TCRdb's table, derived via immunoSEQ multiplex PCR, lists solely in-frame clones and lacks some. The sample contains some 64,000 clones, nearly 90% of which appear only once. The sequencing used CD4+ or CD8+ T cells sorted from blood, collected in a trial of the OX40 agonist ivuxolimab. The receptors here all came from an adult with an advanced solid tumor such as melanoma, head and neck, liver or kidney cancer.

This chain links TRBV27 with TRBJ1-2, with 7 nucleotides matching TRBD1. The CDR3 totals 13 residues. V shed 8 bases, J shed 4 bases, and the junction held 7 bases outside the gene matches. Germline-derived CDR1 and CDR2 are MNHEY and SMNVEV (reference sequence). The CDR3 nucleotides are TGTGCCAGCGGCTACAGGGGAAGCTATGGCTACACCTTC. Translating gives CASGYRGSYGYTF.

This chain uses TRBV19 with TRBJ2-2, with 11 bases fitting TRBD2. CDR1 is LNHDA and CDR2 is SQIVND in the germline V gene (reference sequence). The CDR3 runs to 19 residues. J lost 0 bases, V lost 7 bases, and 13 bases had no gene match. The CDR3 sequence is CASTKFNPTSGTNTGELFF. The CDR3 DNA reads TGTGCCAGTACCAAATTCAACCCGACTAGCGGGACGAACACCGGGGAGCTGTTTTTT. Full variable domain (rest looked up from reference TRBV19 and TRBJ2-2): DGGITQSPKYLFRKEGQNVTLSCEQNLNHDAMYWYRQDPGQGLRLIYYSQIVNDFQKGDIAEGYSVSREKKESFPLTVTSAQKNPTAFYLCASTKFNPTSGTNTGELFFGEGSRLTVL.

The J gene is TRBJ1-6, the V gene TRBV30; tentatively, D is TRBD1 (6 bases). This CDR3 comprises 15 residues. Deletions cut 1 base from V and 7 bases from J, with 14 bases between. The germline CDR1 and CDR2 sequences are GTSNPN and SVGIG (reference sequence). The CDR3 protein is CAWSDGTRGNSPLHF. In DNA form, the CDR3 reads TGTGCCTGGAGTGATGGGACGAGGGGGAATTCACCCCTCCACTTT.

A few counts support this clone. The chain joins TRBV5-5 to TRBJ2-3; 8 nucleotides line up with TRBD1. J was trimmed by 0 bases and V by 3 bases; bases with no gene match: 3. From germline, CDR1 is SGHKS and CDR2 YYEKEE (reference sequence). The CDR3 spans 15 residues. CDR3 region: CASSWTGTSTDTQYF. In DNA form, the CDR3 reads TGTGCCAGCAGCTGGACAGGGACTAGCACAGATACGCAGTATTTT.